The 5 T cell receptor beta chains listed next were all sequenced from one sample in a study of T cell responses to AZD1222 COVID-19 vaccine. Method: immunoSEQ multiplex PCR; TCRdb's copy keeps in-frame clones and lacks some. In the table there are about 120,000 clones, about 90% of which are singletons. The input for sequencing was peripheral blood, taken on day 0 of AZD1222 vaccination. These receptors were obtained from an adult in good health.

The chain joins TRBV7-2 to TRBJ2-1, with 11 bases aligning to TRBD2. This CDR3 is 16 amino acids long. Germline CDR1 is SGHTA and CDR2 is FQGNSA. The junction had 16 bases not matched to a gene; V was cut back by 5 bases and J by 13 bases. The CDR3 nucleotides are TGTGCCAGCAGCCCATGGGCTAGCGGGAGGAGAGGCTCACAGTTCTTC. Amino acids: CASSPWASGRRGSQFF.

The chain couples TRBV4-1 to TRBJ1-2, with TRBD1 matching 7 bases. The V and J ends lost 3 bases and 5 bases, in that order; junction bases with no gene match: 9. The CDR3 sequence is 15 residues long. The V gene's germline CDR1 is MGHRA and CDR2 YSYEKL. CDR3 bases: TGCGCCAGCAGCCAGCCGAGGACAGGCCCATATGGCTACACCTTC. This codes for CASSQPRTGPYGYTF.

The V call is TRBV7-8, the J call TRBJ2-7, with 9 bases fitting TRBD1. This CDR3 comprises 13 residues. Per germline, CDR1 SGHVS and CDR2 FQNEAQ. V shed 6 bases, J shed 2 bases, and the junction held 2 bases outside the gene matches. Here the CDR3 DNA reads TGTGCCAGCAGGCGGACAGGGGCCTACGAGCAGTACTTC. Residues: CASRRTGAYEQYF.

The CDR3 DNA sequence: TGTGCCAGTAGTATAGATTGGGGGGCGGAGACCCAGTACTTC. The encoded protein is CASSIDWGAETQYF. V gene TRBV19 combines with J gene TRBJ2-5, with D possibly being TRBD1 or TRBD2 (6 bases each). There are 14 residues in the CDR3. V shed 0 bases and J shed 5 bases, with 10 bases lying between them. From germline, CDR1 is LNHDA and CDR2 SQIVND (reference sequence).

A note on this clone: Within the sample, other DNA sequences also encode this same CDR3. The chain joins TRBV3-1 (or the pseudogene TRBV3-2) to TRBJ1-5; D is ambiguous. The CDR3 extends over 13 amino acids. Trimming left V 4 bases short and J 2 bases short, with 6 bases between. CDR1 is LGHDT and CDR2 is YNNKEL in the germline V gene (reference sequence). For the CDR3, the DNA is TGTGCCAGCAGCCCCCCGGGCAATCAGCCCCAGCATTTT. Amino acid sequence: CASSPPGNQPQHF.